A selection of T cell receptor beta chains follows, all from one sample in a study of shared clonotypes between healthy human individuals. Some clones are missing from TCRdb's copy, which holds only in-frame ones; the method was immunoSEQ multiplex PCR. The table has 2.3 million or so clones, 93% seen once; the top ten hold 0.39%. The material sequenced was naive CD4+ T cells from PBMCs. The receptor source for this set is a man aged 18-30 years in good health. Some clones in this sample may be carry-over from other donors' samples. The CDR3 runs from the conserved cysteine through the conserved F or W. Each record gives: CDR3 DNA, CDR3 protein, V gene, J gene, clone size, D gene. The D gene is left open where the match is weak. Size tells how often a clone was seen (once, few, many) or the class of an expanded clone, and some rows leave it out.

TGTGCCAGCAGTCACACAGGGGGCCAAGAGGGTGGCTACACCTTC	CASSHTGGQEGGYTF	TRBV6-5	TRBJ1-2	NA	TRBD1
TGTGCCAGCAGCCCCCGGACCCCCGGGGGCACTGAAGCTTTCTTT	CASSPRTPGGTEAFF	TRBV5-6	TRBJ1-1	NA	NA
TGTGCCAGCAGCTTGGCTGGGGCGAGCTCTGGAAACACCATATATTTT	CASSLAGASSGNTIYF	TRBV5-5	TRBJ1-3	NA	NA
TGTGCCAGCAGTTTCGGGACAGACTACACTGAAGCTTTCTTT	CASSFGTDYTEAFF	TRBV28	TRBJ1-1	NA	TRBD1
TGTGCCAGCAGTCCGCTGACTAGCGGGACCTTCACAGATACGCAGTATTTT	CASSPLTSGTFTDTQYF	TRBV27	TRBJ2-3	NA	TRBD2
TGTGCCAGCAGCTTGTTCGAGACCACCACCAATGAGCAGTTCTTC	CASSLFETTTNEQFF	TRBV5-6	TRBJ2-1	NA	NA
TGTGCCAGCAGTAAATTCACAGATACGCAGTATTTT	CASSKFTDTQYF	TRBV28	TRBJ2-3	NA	NA
TGTGCCAGCAGTCAAGCGACTAGCGGGAGGATGAATACGCAGTATTTT	CASSQATSGRMNTQYF	TRBV28	TRBJ2-3	NA	TRBD2
TGCGCCAGCAGGGTTACAGGGGGCGTCTCCACAGATACGCAGTATTTT	CASRVTGGVSTDTQYF	TRBV5-1	TRBJ2-3	NA	TRBD1
TGTGCCAGCAGCCAAGATCGGTCGGCATACGAGCAGTACTTC	CASSQDRSAYEQYF	TRBV4-2	TRBJ2-7	once	NA
TGTGCCAGCAGCGTGACGGGAGTGGGCAATGAGCAGTTCTTC	CASSVTGVGNEQFF	TRBV9	TRBJ2-1	NA	NA
TGTGCCAGCAGCGGACGGGACACCCCCTACGAGCAGTACTTC	CASSGRDTPYEQYF	TRBV5-4	TRBJ2-7	NA	NA
TGTGCCAGCAGCTTCAACCTTCCTAGCGGGAGCTCCTACGAGCAGTACTTC	CASSFNLPSGSSYEQYF	TRBV7-2	TRBJ2-7	NA	TRBD2
TGTGCCAGCAGTTTTCCTCCACAGGGCGCCTACGAGCAGTACTTC	CASSFPPQGAYEQYF	TRBV28	TRBJ2-7	NA	NA
TGTGCCAGCAGCTTATATTCCAGGGGACAACTGAACACCGGGGAGCTGTTTTTT	CASSLYSRGQLNTGELFF	TRBV7-3	TRBJ2-2	NA	NA
TGTGCCAGCAGCTTAGAACCCGCCTACGAGCAGTACTTC	CASSLEPAYEQYF	TRBV7-6	TRBJ2-7	NA	NA
TGTGCCAGCACTGAGGGAGACGGCTATGGCTACACCTTC	CASTEGDGYGYTF	TRBV6-5	TRBJ1-2	NA	NA
TGTGCCACCAGCCCTAGGAATGCCGGAGTCTACACCTTC	CATSPRNAGVYTF	TRBV15	TRBJ1-2	NA	NA
TGCGCCAGCAGCCCAAGACCAATCCTACACATCAGAAACTCCTACAATGAGCAGTTCTTC	CASSPRPILHIRNSYNEQFF	TRBV5-1	TRBJ2-1	NA	NA
TGTGCCAGCAGTTATCGGACTAGCGACAATGAGCAGTTCTTC	CASSYRTSDNEQFF	TRBV6-5	TRBJ2-1	once	TRBD2
TGTGCCTGGAATGACGGGAACACCGGGGAGCTGTTTTTT	CAWNDGNTGELFF	TRBV30	TRBJ2-2	NA	NA
TGTGCCAGCAGCCTCACCAGGGAGGAGACCCAGTACTTC	CASSLTREETQYF	TRBV7-3	TRBJ2-5	NA	NA
TGTGCCAGTCGACGCATAGGGGCAACTAATGAAAAACTGTTTTTT	CASRRIGATNEKLFF	TRBV7-6	TRBJ1-4	NA	NA
TGTGCCAGCAGTGGGACTAGCGGGAGGGGCTCCTACGAGCAGTACTTC	CASSGTSGRGSYEQYF	TRBV2	TRBJ2-7	NA	TRBD2
TGTGCCAGTAGCACCGGGACAGGAACATCCTATGGCTACACCTTC	CASSTGTGTSYGYTF	TRBV19	TRBJ1-2	NA	TRBD1
TGTGCCAGCAGAGGAAGACTGTCCCAAGAGACCCAGTACTTC	CASRGRLSQETQYF	TRBV6-6	TRBJ2-5	NA	NA
TGCGCCAGCAGCTTGGCCAGGTTGGAGGATTCACCCCTCCACTTT	CASSLARLEDSPLHF	TRBV5-1	TRBJ1-6	NA	NA
TGTGCCAGCAGCCTCGGACAGGGGACCTACAATGAGCAGTTCTTC	CASSLGQGTYNEQFF	TRBV5-8	TRBJ2-1	NA	TRBD1
TGCGCCAGCAGGCGAAGTTCCACAGATACGCAGTATTTT	CASRRSSTDTQYF	TRBV5-1	TRBJ2-3	NA	NA
TGTGCCATCAGTGAGCAGTTAGCGGGAAGCACAGATACGCAGTATTTT	CAISEQLAGSTDTQYF	TRBV10-3	TRBJ2-3	NA	TRBD2
TGTGCCAGCAGCCCCCCGGGGTTAAACATTCAGTACTTC	CASSPPGLNIQYF	TRBV7-3	TRBJ2-4	NA	NA
TGTGCCAGCAGCCAAGAGGAGAACACTGAAGCTTTCTTT	CASSQEENTEAFF	TRBV14	TRBJ1-1	NA	NA
TGTGCCAGCAGTGCCGGGGACAGGGATCGCAATCAGCCCCAGCATTTT	CASSAGDRDRNQPQHF	TRBV6-1	TRBJ1-5	NA	TRBD1
TGTGCCAGCAGCTGGACAGGGACCACTGAAGCTTTCTTT	CASSWTGTTEAFF	TRBV7-9	TRBJ1-1	NA	TRBD1
TGCGCCAGCAGCCAACCTAGGACAGGGTCCTACAATGAGCAGTTCTTC	CASSQPRTGSYNEQFF	TRBV4-1	TRBJ2-1	NA	TRBD1
TGCAGCGTCCCTCGCCGCGGTGGGGGTACTGTAGATGAGCAGTTCTTC	CSVPRRGGGTVDEQFF	TRBV29-1	TRBJ2-1	NA	NA
TGTGCCAGCAGCTTAGGTAGGCCCTATGGCTACACCTTC	CASSLGRPYGYTF	TRBV7-2	TRBJ1-2	few	NA
TGTGCCAGCTCACCCCGAATGATGGACAGGGGGACCAACACCGGGGAGCTGTTTTTT	CASSPRMMDRGTNTGELFF	TRBV18	TRBJ2-2	NA	TRBD1
TGTGCCAGCTACCCGGAGACGCTGAACACTGAAGCTTTCTTT	CASYPETLNTEAFF	TRBV2	TRBJ1-1	once	NA
TGCAGTTGCCGCGGATCCTACGAGCAGTACTTC	CSCRGSYEQYF	TRBV29-1	TRBJ2-7	NA	NA
TGTGCCAGCAGTGGTAGGGGGGCGCTGGCCTACGAGCAGTACTTC	CASSGRGALAYEQYF	TRBV25-1	TRBJ2-7	NA	NA
TGTGCCAGTTCTGGGGGGCTTGGCACAGATACGCAGTATTTT	CASSGGLGTDTQYF	TRBV19	TRBJ2-3	once	NA